Listed below are T cell receptor beta chains from one sample, sequenced in a study of T cells in Graves' hyperthyroidism and ophthalmopathy. TCRdb reprocessed the multiplex PCR reads with MiXCR, giving one entry per CDR3 protein. The sample consists of approximately 300,000 distinct CDR3 sequences, 16% of them appearing once. Sequencing was done on a sample of blood. These receptors all stem from a man between 25 and 39 years old with Graves' hyperthyroidism. The CDR3 runs from the conserved cysteine through the conserved F or W.

j_call	v_call	cdr3_aa
TRBJ2-1	TRBV28	CASDPQGAHEQFF
TRBJ2-7	TRBV6-5	CASSYTFTVAGQGEQYF
TRBJ1-6	TRBV2	CASAGVVGAPLHF
TRBJ1-5	TRBV12-3/TRBV12-4	CASKGSYSNQPQHF
TRBJ2-2	TRBV2	CASTGALDTGELFF
TRBJ2-7	TRBV18	CASSTTGGPKSSRYEQYF
TRBJ2-3	TRBV12-3/TRBV12-4	CASRGGGRGTDTQYF
TRBJ2-7	TRBV5-1	CASSLPGAYEQYF
TRBJ2-3	TRBV14	CASSSGVADTQYF
TRBJ1-1	TRBV28	CASSLYVMAAFF
TRBJ1-5	TRBV11-2	CASSLAENQPQHF
TRBJ1-3	TRBV30	CAWSRGGTGNTIYF
TRBJ2-1	TRBV11-3	CASSLVWAETYNEQFF
TRBJ2-5	TRBV19	CASSLLYQETQYF
TRBJ2-1	TRBV7-3	CASSLNSGNARSNEQFF
TRBJ2-7	TRBV4-1	CASSQDRYYEQYF
TRBJ2-7	TRBV2	CASMQVGNEQYF
TRBJ2-1	TRBV27	CASSLYGTSGMASYNEQFF
TRBJ2-7	TRBV9	CASSVSGRGNEQYF
TRBJ1-4	TRBV6-1	CASSFNEEDGEKLFF
TRBJ2-7	TRBV5-1	CASSLTTYEQYF
TRBJ2-3	TRBV20-1	CSARVLFSTDTQYF
TRBJ2-6	TRBV7-9	CASSPKGSSGANVLTF
TRBJ2-5	TRBV6-1	CASSEDELSGRDSYQETQYF
TRBJ2-3	TRBV7-9	CASSSRFGTDTQYF